This paragraph covers one TCR beta chain sequence. The target of this receptor is not known. Base qualities were left out, and no much larger clone turns up one base away. The listed sequencing device is Illumina NovaSeq 6000. TCRalpha and TCRbeta cDNA libraries were built by 5'RACE with constant-segment primers, adding sample barcodes and unique molecular identifiers. RNA was extracted from every sample with Trizol reagent. Libraries were amplified in two PCR steps, with a second sample barcode and Illumina TruSeq adapters added in the second step. Sequencing of the libraries was done on an Illumina NovaSeq, producing 2 x 150 bp paired-end reads. The authors' pipeline ran thus. Demultiplexing of reads and collapsing into UMI-guided consensus sequences were performed with migec v1.2.7. Using mixcr v2.1.11, UMI consensuses were aligned to TRA and TRB V and J templates and then assembled into clonotypes. A clonotype was counted as expanded or contracted only when both edgeR and NoisET called the clonotype significant, with the noise models trained on biological replicates. For edgeR calls, the cutoffs were a false discovery rate-adjusted p below 0.01 and a log2 fold-change threshold of 1. As an exploratory analysis of dynamics, PCA with hierarchical clustering was applied to max-normalized trajectories of the 1000 most abundant clonotypes. Separately sequenced CD4+ and CD8+ repertoires were used to assign the CD4 or CD8 phenotype of responding clones. The public reads were reprocessed in TCRdb via fastp at Q25 and MiXCR, keeping in-frame beta chains. All rows with the same CDR3 protein become a single entry with the most common DNA and genes. The V and J calls and clone size come from TCRdb's table, not from the authors' own analysis. This sample comprises roughly 450,000 distinct CDR3 sequences, 18% of them detected only once. 9% to 15% of the sample is taken by the ten largest.

Ficoll-Paque density gradient centrifugation was the method used to isolate PBMCs. Relative to germline, V is 5 bases shorter and J is 1 base shorter, with 14 bases between their ends. For CDR1 and CDR2, the germline V gene lists MGHRA and YSYEKL. The CDR3 starts with the cysteine, ends with the phenylalanine, and has 15 residues. Solely the CDR3 DNA is kept, with 45 bases framed from the first base. This entry is derived from a study of T-cell memory formation after mild COVID-19 (dated by TCRdb to about 2021). Study-level background: Most TCR sequence clusters were specific to one of the two donors. In a couple of donors, T-cell clones that expanded and contracted after mild COVID-19 were followed by sequencing TCRalpha and TCRbeta repertoires longitudinally. The cohort was made up of two young adult volunteers, one female and one male, who were previously healthy. Overall study outcomes, separate from this receptor: Contracting CD4+ clones turned up mainly in the CM and EM memory subsets, whereas EMRA was where CD8+ clones were enriched. Some responding clones were detected in pre-infection memory, which suggested that pre-existing cross-reactive memory T cells had joined the SARS-CoV-2 response. Only a couple of mild cases were covered by the study, and larger cohorts that include severe cases with pre-infection samples were considered necessary. The second-wave clones that peaked on day 37 were not confirmed to be SARS-CoV-2 specific. Balanced CD4/CD8 phenotypes were observed for clones contracting from day 15 to 85, whereas a bias towards CD4+ was observed for a second wave of clones expanding from day 15 to 37.

Source material: PBMCs or a T cell subset sorted from them (not recorded which). This receptor was identified in an adult woman who had mild COVID-19 (a few samples of this study predate the infection). The sample titles of this study are shuffled in the database, so cell type and time point are left out; the donor was told from shared clones. Rearrangement joined TRBV4-1 to TRBJ1-1; a tentative D call is TRBD1 (6 bases match). Here the CDR3 is given as CASSTLGGGNTEAFF. The nucleotide sequence is TGCGCCAGCAGCACATTAGGGGGGGGGAACACTGAAGCTTTCTTT.